There are a few counts of the clone carrying this TCR beta chain. MiXCR was run by TCRdb on the RT-PCR reads, yielding one entry per CDR3 protein. The table includes some 640,000 distinct CDR3 sequences, more than 11% detected once. The entry originates in a study of response to subunit inactivated influenza vaccine. The V end lost 4 bases, the J end lost 0 bases, and 4 bases lay between the germline ends. The CDR3 runs to 13 residues. Germline lookup yields CDR1 KGHDR and CDR2 SFDVKD. The source is a man in his fifties who received an inactivated influenza vaccine. Sequenced here: PBMCs from blood, sampled less than 15 days before vaccination. The chain is built from TRBV24-1 and TRBJ2-3; no firm D call. The CDR3 loop reads CATSEISTDTQYF. The CDR3 DNA follows: TGTGCCACCAGTGAAATTAGCACAGATACGCAGTATTTT.